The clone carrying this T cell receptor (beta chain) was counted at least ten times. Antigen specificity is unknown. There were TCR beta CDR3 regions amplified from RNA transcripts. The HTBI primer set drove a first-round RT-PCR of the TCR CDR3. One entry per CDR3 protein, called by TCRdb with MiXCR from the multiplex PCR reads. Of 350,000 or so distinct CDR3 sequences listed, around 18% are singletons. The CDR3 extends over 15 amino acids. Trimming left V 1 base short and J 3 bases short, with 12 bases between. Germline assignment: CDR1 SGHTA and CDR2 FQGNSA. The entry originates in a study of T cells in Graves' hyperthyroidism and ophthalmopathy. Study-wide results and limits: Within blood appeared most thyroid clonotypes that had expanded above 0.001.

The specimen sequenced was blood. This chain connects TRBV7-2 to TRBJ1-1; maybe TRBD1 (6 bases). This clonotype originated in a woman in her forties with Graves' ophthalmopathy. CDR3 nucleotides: TGTGCCAGCAGCTTAGTAACGGGGGCATACACTGAAGCTTTCTTT. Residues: CASSLVTGAYTEAFF.